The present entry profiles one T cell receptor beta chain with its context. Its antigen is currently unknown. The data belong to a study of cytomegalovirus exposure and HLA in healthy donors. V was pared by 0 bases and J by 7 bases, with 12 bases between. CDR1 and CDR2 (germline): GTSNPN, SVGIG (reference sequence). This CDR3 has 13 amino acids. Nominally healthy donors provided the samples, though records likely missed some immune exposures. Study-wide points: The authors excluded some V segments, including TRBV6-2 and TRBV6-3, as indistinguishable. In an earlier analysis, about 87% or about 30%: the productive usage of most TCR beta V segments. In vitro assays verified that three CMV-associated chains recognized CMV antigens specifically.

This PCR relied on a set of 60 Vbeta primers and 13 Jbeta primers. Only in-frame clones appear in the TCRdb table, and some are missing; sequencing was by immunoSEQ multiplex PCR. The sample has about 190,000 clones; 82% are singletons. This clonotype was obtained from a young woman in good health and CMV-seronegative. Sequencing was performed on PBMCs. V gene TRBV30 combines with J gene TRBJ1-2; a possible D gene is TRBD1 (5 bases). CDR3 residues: CAWSVRQGGGYTF. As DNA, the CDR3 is TGTGCCTGGAGTGTACGCCAGGGTGGTGGCTACACCTTC.